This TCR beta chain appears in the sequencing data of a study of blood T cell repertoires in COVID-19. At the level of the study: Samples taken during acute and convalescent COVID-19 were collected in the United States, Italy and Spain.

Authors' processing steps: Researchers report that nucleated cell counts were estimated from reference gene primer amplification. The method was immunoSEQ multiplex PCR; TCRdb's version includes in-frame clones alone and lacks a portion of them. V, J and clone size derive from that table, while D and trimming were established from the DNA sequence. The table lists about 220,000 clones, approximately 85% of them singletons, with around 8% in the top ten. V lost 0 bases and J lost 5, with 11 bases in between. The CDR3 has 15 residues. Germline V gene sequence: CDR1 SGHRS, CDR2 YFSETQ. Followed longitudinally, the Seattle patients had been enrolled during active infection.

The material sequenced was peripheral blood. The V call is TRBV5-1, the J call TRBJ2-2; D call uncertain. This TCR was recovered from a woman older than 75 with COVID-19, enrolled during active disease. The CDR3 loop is CASSLGGFETGELFF. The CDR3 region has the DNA TGCGCCAGCAGCTTGGGAGGTTTTGAAACCGGGGAGCTGTTTTTT.